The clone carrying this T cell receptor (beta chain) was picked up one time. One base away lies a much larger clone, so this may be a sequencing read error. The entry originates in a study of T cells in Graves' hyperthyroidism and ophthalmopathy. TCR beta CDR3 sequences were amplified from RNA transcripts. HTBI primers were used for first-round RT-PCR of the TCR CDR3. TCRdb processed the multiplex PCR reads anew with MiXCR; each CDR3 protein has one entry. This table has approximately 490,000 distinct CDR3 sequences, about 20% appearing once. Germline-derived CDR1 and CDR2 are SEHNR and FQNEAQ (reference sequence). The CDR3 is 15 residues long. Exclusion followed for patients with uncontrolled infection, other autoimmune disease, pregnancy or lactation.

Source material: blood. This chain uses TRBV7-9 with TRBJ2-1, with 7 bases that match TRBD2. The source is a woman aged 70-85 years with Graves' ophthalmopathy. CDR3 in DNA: TGTGCCAGCGGCTTATCAGCTAGCGGAAACAATGAGCAGTTCTTC. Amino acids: CASGLSASGNNEQFF.